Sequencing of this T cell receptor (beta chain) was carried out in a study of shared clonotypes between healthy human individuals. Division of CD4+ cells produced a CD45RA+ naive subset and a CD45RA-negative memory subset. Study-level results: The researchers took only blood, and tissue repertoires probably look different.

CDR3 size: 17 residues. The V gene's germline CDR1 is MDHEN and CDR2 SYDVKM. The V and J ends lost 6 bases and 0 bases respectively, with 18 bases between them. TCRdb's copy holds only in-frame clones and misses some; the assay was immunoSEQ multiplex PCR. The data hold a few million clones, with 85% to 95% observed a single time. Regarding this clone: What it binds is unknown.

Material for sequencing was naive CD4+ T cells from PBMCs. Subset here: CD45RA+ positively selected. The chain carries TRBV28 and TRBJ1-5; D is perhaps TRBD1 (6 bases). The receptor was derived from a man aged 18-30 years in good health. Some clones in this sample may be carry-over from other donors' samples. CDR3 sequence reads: CASSVPRDIYSNQPQHF. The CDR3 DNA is TGTGCCAGCAGCGTACCCCGGGACATTTATAGCAATCAGCCCCAGCATTTT.